The next 6 T cell receptor beta chains were all read from a single sample in a study of beta chain features in type 1 diabetes. These receptors lack a known antigen. Every isolated RNA sample was fully reverse transcribed, so sequencing captured expressed TCRB transcripts. TCRdb's copy holds only in-frame clones and misses some; the assay was immunoSEQ multiplex PCR. The sample holds about 650,000 clones, over 10% seen once. Overall study results and limits: The study found moderately but significantly shorter TCRB CDR3s in all four CD4+ subsets of Type 1 diabetes patients.

The source material was naive CD4+ T cells from blood. The receptors were sampled from a man aged 30 to 39 with type 1 diabetes.

This clone was detected a few times. The chain couples TRBV5-1 to TRBJ1-3; no clear D. CDR1 SGHRS and CDR2 YFSETQ come from the germline V gene. The CDR3 has 16 amino acids. V lost 0 bases and J lost 0, with 10 bases in between. The CDR3, as DNA: TGCGCCAGCAGCTTGGAGATGGCCCGCTCTGGAAACACCATATATTTT. It encodes CASSLEMARSGNTIYF.

This clone occurred a few times. CDR3 sequence: CASSLTPGYEQYF. The CDR3 DNA is TGCGCCAGCAGCCTGACACCTGGCTACGAGCAGTACTTC. The chain couples TRBV5-1 to TRBJ2-7; D call uncertain. Germline assignment: CDR1 SGHRS and CDR2 YFSETQ. V gave up 4 bases and J gave up 3 bases, with 11 bases separating them. The CDR3 extends over 13 amino acids.

The rearrangement uses TRBV7-2 and TRBJ2-5, with D perhaps given as TRBD1 or TRBD2 (6 bases each). Trimming cost V 2 bases and J 4 bases, with 17 bases left between them. The CDR3 has 16 amino acids. Germline V gives CDR1 SGHTA, CDR2 FQGNSA. CDR3 sequence: CASSLTGGAVGETQYF. In DNA, the CDR3 is TGTGCCAGCAGCTTAACCGGGGGCGCCGTGGGAGAGACCCAGTACTTC. Variable domain in full (rest from reference TRBV7-2 and TRBJ2-5): GAGVSQSPSNKVTEKGKDVELRCDPISGHTALYWYRQSLGQGLEFLIYFQGNSAPDKSGLPSDRFSAERTGGSVSTLTIQRTQQEDSAVYLCASSLTGGAVGETQYFGPGTRLLVL.

The V call is TRBV19, the J call TRBJ1-5, with 12 bases that match TRBD1. From germline, CDR1 is LNHDA and CDR2 SQIVND (reference sequence). The V and J ends lost 1 base and 6 bases, in that order; junction bases with no gene match: 7. This CDR3 has 17 amino acids. The CDR3 coding sequence is TGTGCCAGTAGTATAGTAGCCGGGACAGGGGGCGGTCAGCCCCAGCATTTT. Protein sequence: CASSIVAGTGGGQPQHF.

This clone has just a few counts. The rearrangement joins TRBV7-2 to TRBJ1-4; D remains unclear. Germline V gives CDR1 SGHTA, CDR2 FQGNSA. The CDR3 extends over 14 amino acids. V was clipped by 6 bases and J by 10 bases, with 18 bases between them. The CDR3 region has the DNA TGTGCCAGCAGGAGAGACACGGGTCTGGGAAAACTGTTTTTT. Translating it yields CASRRDTGLGKLFF.

The gene calls are TRBV6-5 and TRBJ1-1; D uncertain. V lost 7 bases, J lost 0 bases, and 15 bases lay in between. CDR1 and CDR2 (germline): MNHEY, SVGAGI. The CDR3 is 15 amino acids. The CDR3 here is CASTSEWALNTEAFF. The CDR3 DNA reads as TGTGCCAGCACCTCCGAGTGGGCGTTGAACACTGAAGCTTTCTTT.